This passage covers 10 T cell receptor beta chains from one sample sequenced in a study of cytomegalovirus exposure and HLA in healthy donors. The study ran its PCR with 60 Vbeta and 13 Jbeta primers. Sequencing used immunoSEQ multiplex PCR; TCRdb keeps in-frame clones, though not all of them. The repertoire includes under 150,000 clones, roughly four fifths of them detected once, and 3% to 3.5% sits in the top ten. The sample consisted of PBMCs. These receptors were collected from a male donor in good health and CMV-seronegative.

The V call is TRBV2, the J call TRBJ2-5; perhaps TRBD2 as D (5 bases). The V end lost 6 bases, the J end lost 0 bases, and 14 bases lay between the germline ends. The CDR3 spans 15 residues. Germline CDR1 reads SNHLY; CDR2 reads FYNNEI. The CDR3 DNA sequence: TGTGCCAGCAGCTCAAACACCGGGGACCAAGAGACCCAGTACTTC. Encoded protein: CASSSNTGDQETQYF. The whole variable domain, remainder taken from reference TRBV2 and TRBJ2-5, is EPEVTQTPSHQVTQMGQEVILRCVPISNHLYFYWYRQILGQKVEFLVSFYNNEISEKSEIFDDQFSVERPDGSNFTLKIRSTKLEDSAMYFCASSSNTGDQETQYFGPGTRLLVL.

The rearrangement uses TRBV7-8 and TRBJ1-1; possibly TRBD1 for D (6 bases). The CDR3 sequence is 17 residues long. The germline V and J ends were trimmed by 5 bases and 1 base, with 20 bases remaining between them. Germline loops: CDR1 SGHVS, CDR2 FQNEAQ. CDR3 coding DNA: TGTGCCAGCAGCCCTAGAACTCAGGGGCTAGGGAACACTGAAGCTTTCTTT. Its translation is CASSPRTQGLGNTEAFF.

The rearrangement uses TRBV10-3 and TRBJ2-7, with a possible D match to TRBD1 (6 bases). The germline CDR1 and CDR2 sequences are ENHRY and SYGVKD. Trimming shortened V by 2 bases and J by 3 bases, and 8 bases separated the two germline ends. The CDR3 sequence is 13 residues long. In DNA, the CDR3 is TGTGCCATCAGTGAGGGACAGAACTACGAGCAGTACTTC. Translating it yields CAISEGQNYEQYF.

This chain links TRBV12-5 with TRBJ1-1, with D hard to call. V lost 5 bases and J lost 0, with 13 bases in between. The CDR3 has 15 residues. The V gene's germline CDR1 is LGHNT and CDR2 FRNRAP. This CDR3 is CASGLVGPMNTEAFF. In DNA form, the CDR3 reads TGTGCTAGTGGTCTCGTTGGGCCTATGAACACTGAAGCTTTCTTT.

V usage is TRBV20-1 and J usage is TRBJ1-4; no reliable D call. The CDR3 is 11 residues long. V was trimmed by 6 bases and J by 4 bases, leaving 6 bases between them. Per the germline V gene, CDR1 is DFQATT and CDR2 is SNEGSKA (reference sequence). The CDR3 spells CSALVNEKLFF. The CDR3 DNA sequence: TGCAGTGCCTTAGTTAATGAAAAACTGTTTTTT.

The chain's CDR3 is CASSPGTGSIEAFF. Written as DNA, the CDR3 is TGTGCCAGCTCACCGGGGACAGGGTCGATTGAAGCTTTCTTT. The rearrangement joins TRBV18 to TRBJ1-1, with 9 bases aligning to TRBD1. CDR3 length: 14 amino acids. Germline lookup yields CDR1 KGHSH and CDR2 LQKENI. J was trimmed by 7 bases and V by 3 bases; bases with no gene match: 6.

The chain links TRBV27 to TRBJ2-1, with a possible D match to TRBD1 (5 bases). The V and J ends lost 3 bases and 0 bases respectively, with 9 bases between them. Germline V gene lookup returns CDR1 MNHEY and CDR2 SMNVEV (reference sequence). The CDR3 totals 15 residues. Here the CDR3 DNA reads TGTGCCAGCAGTTTTGACAGACCCTCCTACAATGAGCAGTTCTTC. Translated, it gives CASSFDRPSYNEQFF.

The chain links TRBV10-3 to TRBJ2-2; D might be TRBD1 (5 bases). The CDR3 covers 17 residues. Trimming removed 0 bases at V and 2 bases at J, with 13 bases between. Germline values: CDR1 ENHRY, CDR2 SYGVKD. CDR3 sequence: CAISESIGQGNTGELFF. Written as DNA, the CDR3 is TGTGCCATCAGTGAGTCGATAGGGCAGGGAAACACCGGGGAGCTGTTTTTT.

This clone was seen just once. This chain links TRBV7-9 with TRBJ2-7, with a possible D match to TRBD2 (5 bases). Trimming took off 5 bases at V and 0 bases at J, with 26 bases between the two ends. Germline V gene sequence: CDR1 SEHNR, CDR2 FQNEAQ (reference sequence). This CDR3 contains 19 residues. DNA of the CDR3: TGTGCCAGCAGCACTACACGACGTATCGAGGGCCCATCCTCCTACGAGCAGTACTTC. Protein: CASSTTRRIEGPSSYEQYF.

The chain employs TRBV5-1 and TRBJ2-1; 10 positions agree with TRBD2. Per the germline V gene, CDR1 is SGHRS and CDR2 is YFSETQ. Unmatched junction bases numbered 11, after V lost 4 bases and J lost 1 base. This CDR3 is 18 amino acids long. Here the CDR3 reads CASSPAQRGGFSYNEQFF. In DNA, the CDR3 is TGCGCCAGCAGCCCCGCCCAGCGGGGGGGTTTTTCCTACAATGAGCAGTTCTTC. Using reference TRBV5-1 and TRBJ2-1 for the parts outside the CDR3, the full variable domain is KAGVTQTPRYLIKTRGQQVTLSCSPISGHRSVSWYQQTPGQGLQFLFEYFSETQRNKGNFPGRFSGRQFSNSRSEMNVSTLELGDSALYLCASSPAQRGGFSYNEQFFGPGTRLTVL.